This T cell receptor beta chain stems from a study of radiation and T cells in renal cell carcinoma. Sample time point: blood 4 weeks post-SBRT, at nephrectomy. Treatment given: 15 Gy SBRT to primary tumor, nephrectomy 4 weeks later. Nephrectomy followed 15 Gy stereotactic body radiation by 4 weeks. This renal cell carcinoma was of the clear cell type. Overall study results and limits: From baseline, blood top tumor clonotypes peaked at 2 weeks post-radiation.

Clones were read by immunoSEQ multiplex PCR, and TCRdb kept only the in-frame ones, dropping some. The sample comprises 120,000 to 150,000 clones, approximately 86% of which are singletons, and around a sixth rests with the top ten. This clone has a single count. Antigen: not known. This CDR3 is 15 amino acids long. Germline V gene lookup returns CDR1 SGHTA and CDR2 FQGNSA. With 2 bases clipped from V and 4 bases from J, the junction kept 6 bases outside the gene matches. The sample here was blood, taken from a patient whose treatment included radiotherapy and nephrectomy. The gene calls are TRBV7-2 and TRBJ2-5; 8 bases are a match to TRBD1. The clonotype originates from a woman aged 45-65 years with renal cell carcinoma. CDR3 sequence reads: CASSLNPGGVETQYF. The CDR3 DNA reads TGTGCCAGCAGCTTAAACCCAGGGGGCGTAGAGACCCAGTACTTC.